The 5 T cell receptor beta chains given below trace back to one sample, sequenced in a study of blood T cell repertoires in COVID-19. Some clones are missing from TCRdb's copy, which holds only in-frame ones; the method was immunoSEQ multiplex PCR. Among some 120,000 clones, around 74% were seen once, and the ten largest hold around 5.2%. The sample was peripheral blood. These receptors originate from a man in his sixties with acute or convalescent COVID-19.

In nucleotides, the CDR3 is TGCAGCGTCGGACAGCCCCGTGGGCCCCAGCATTTT. It codes for CSVGQPRGPQHF. The chain combines TRBV29-1 with TRBJ1-5, with D maybe TRBD1 (6 bases). The length of the CDR3 is 12 residues. V was trimmed by 6 bases and J by 9 bases, leaving 15 bases between them. Germline V gives CDR1 SQVTM, CDR2 ANQGSEA.

This chain connects TRBV7-9 to TRBJ1-4; 8 bases match TRBD1. The CDR3 contains 14 residues. CDR1 is SEHNR, CDR2 FQNEAQ, per germline (reference sequence). V was pared by 11 bases and J by 5 bases, with 10 bases of the junction left unmatched. This CDR3 reads CAVDTGTGNEKLFF. The CDR3 region has the DNA TGTGCCGTAGACACCGGGACAGGCAATGAAAAACTGTTTTTT.

This chain links TRBV29-1 with TRBJ1-1; D perhaps matches TRBD1 (6 bases). V lost 8 bases, J lost 6 bases, and 19 bases lay in between. The CDR3 has 13 residues. CDR1 is SQVTM, CDR2 ANQGSEA, per germline. The CDR3 nucleotides read TGCAGCCCCCACGTCGGGGGGGCTTCTGAAGCTTTCTTT. Translation gives CSPHVGGASEAFF.

V usage is TRBV19 and J usage is TRBJ2-7, with a weak D call TRBD2 (5 bases). V lost 6 bases and J 0 bases, leaving 15 bases between the germline ends. CDR1 is LNHDA and CDR2 is SQIVND in the germline V gene (reference sequence). The CDR3 contains 15 residues. CDR3 DNA: TGTGCCAGTAGCCTGTCGGGGAGCCTCTCCTACGAGCAGTACTTC. This encodes CASSLSGSLSYEQYF.

This sequence joins TRBV5-1 and TRBJ1-2; a possible D gene is TRBD1 (5 bases). CDR1 and CDR2 from the germline V gene are SGHRS and YFSETQ. CDR3 length: 13 residues. The germline V and J ends were trimmed by 0 bases and 4 bases, with 7 bases remaining between them. DNA for the CDR3: TGCGCCAGCAGCTTGGACAGGTTCTATGGCTACACCTTC. Protein sequence: CASSLDRFYGYTF.